Below, one T cell receptor (beta chain) is given with its context. Its antigen is still unknown. The input lacks base qualities; no much larger clone sits a single base away. These data belong to a study of cytomegalovirus exposure and HLA in healthy donors (dated by TCRdb to 2015 to 2018). About the investigation overall: A later analysis indicated that the 130 or so validation repertoires were generated on the platform also employed for the roughly 720 repertoires of the first cohort. The study aimed to test whether cataloging public T cell receptors could reveal signatures of past pathogen exposure. In addition to the first cohort of roughly 670 subjects, a separate validation cohort of approximately 130 different subjects was used. To predict cytomegalovirus infection status, the study brought together high-throughput TCR immunosequencing, statistical association of individual TCRs with disease status, and machine learning. Results the study describes overall, beyond this receptor: A later analysis lacked HLA typing for the validation cohort, so it scored co-occurrence in that cohort across all 110 or so repertoires. In vitro tests confirmed that a few of the cytomegalovirus-associated TCR beta chains recognize cytomegalovirus antigens. Most TCR sequences were seen in very few donors, while some public TCRs were found in many individuals. The authors suggested that the approach could potentially be extended to other disease states and immunological phenotypes. The classifier was reported to diagnose cytomegalovirus status with high specificity and sensitivity in both the original and validation cohorts. Of the cluster scores, 85% to 95% were above 0 in a later analysis, which found that TCRs clustered in the first cohort also tended to co-occur in the 130 or so validation repertoires. The study gave a list of under 200 TCR beta chains associated with cytomegalovirus.

The donors belonged to the validation cohort of 120 subjects, which was separate from the approximately 700-subject first cohort. The CDR3 measures 14 amino acids from cysteine to phenylalanine. CDR3 DNA only is kept here, 42 bases in frame from base 1. From the germline V gene, CDR1 is MDHEN and CDR2 is SYDVKM. V and J are trimmed by 6 bases and 2 bases, and the gene matches miss 4 bases of the junction. The library came from the immunoSEQ multiplex PCR assay. The published analysis was carried out like this. To diagnose cytomegalovirus status from the catalog of TCR beta chain sequences, a statistical classification framework was built. This immuneACCESS table, as held by TCRdb, lists in-frame sequences with V and J called but not all clones. Of the missing ones, under half trace to an unresolved V gene in checked studies; the others have no known cause. V, J and clone size were drawn from that table, and D and trimming were deduced from the DNA. This sample holds some 50,000 clones; 90% to 95% were observed only once. The ten most abundant clones make up around 8% of the sample.

The sequencing sample was made of PBMCs. The sequence was obtained from a woman under 30 in good health and CMV-seropositive. This receptor chain uses TRBV28 and TRBJ2-7, with 10 middle bases fitting TRBD1. The CDR3 corresponds to CASSGQGVAYEQYF. The nucleotide sequence reads TGTGCCAGCAGCGGACAGGGGGTGGCCTACGAGCAGTACTTC.